What follows describes a single TCR beta chain. This sample stems from a study of beta chain features in type 1 diabetes. Trimming shortened V by 1 base and J by 3 bases, and 12 bases separated the two germline ends. This CDR3 has 15 residues. Germline-derived CDR1 and CDR2 are MGHRA and YSYEKL. Investigators reverse transcribed all isolated RNA, so they sequenced expressed TCRB transcripts. Clones were sequenced by immunoSEQ multiplex PCR, and TCRdb holds only the in-frame ones, with some missing. The sample includes fewer than 650,000 clones, around 16% of them seen just once. The TCR was taken from a man aged 18 to 29 in good health. The sequencing sample was made of naive CD4+ T cells from blood. The V call is TRBV4-1, the J call TRBJ2-5; weak D call: TRBD2 (6 bases). The CDR3 sequence is CASSQGAGTKETQYF. CDR3 nucleotide sequence: TGCGCCAGCAGCCAAGGGGCGGGGACGAAAGAGACCCAGTACTTC.